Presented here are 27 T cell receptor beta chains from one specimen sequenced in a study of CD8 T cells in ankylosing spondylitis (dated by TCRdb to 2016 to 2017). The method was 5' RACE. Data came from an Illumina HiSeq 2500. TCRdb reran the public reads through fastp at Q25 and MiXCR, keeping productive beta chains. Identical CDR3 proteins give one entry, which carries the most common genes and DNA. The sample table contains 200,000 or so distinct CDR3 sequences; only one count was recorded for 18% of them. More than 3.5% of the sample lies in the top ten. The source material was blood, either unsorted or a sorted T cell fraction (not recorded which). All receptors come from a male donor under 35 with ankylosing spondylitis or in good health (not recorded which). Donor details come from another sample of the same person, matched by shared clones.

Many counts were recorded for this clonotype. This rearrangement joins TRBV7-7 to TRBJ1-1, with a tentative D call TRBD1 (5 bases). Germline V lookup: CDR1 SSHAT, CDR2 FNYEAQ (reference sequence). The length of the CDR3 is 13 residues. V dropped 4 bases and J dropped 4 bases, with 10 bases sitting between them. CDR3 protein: CASSYSRGTEAFF. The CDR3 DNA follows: TGTGCCAGCAGCTACAGTAGGGGCACTGAAGCTTTCTTT.

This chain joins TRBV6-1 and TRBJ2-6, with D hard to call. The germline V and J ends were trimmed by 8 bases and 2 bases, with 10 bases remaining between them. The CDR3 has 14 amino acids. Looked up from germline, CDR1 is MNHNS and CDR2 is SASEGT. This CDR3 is CASEKVTGANVLTF. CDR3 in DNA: TGTGCCAGCGAGAAGGTGACTGGGGCCAACGTCCTGACTTTC.

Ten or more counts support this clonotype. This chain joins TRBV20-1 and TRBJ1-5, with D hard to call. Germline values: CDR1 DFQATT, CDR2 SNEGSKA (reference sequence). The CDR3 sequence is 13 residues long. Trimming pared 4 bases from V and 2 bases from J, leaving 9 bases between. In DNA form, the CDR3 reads TGCAGTGCTACCACAGACGGCAATCAGCCCCAGCATTTT. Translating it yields CSATTDGNQPQHF.

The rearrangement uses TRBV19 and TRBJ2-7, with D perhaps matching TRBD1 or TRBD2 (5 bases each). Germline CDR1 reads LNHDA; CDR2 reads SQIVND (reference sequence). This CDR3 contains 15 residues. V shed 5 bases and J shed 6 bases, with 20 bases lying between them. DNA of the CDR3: TGTGCCAGTAGTCCCGACGGGGCGACCCCAGGCGAGCAGTACTTC. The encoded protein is CASSPDGATPGEQYF.

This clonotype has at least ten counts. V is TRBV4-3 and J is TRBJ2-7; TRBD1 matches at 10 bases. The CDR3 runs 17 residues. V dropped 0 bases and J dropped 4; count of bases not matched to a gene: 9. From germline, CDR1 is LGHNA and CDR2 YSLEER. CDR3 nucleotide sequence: TGCGCCAGCAGCCAAGAAGTCGCGACAGGGGGCCGTTACGAGCAGTACTTC. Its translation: CASSQEVATGGRYEQYF.

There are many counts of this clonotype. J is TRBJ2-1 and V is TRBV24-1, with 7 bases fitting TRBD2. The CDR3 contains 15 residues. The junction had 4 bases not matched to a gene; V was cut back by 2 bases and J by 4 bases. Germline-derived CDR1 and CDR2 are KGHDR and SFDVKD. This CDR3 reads CATSDSGGGYNEQFF. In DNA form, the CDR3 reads TGTGCCACCAGTGATTCGGGGGGAGGTTACAATGAGCAGTTCTTC.

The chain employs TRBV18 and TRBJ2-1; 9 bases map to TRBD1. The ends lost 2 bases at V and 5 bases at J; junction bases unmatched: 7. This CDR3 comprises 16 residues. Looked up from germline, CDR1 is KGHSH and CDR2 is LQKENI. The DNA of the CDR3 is TGTGCCAGCTCACCATACGGACAGGGGCCCAACAATGAGCAGTTCTTC. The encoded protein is CASSPYGQGPNNEQFF. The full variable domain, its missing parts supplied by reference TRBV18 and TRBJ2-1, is NAGVMQNPRHLVRRRGQEARLRCSPMKGHSHVYWYRQLPEEGLKFMVYLQKENIIDESGMPKERFSAEFPKEGPSILRIQQVVRGDSAAYFCASSPYGQGPNNEQFFGPGTRLTVL.

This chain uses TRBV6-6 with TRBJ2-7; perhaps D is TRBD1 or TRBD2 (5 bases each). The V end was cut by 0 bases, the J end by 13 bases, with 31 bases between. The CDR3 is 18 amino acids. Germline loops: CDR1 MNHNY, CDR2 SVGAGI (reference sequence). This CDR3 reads CASSYSSEGRGGAGSIYV. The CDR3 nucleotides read TGTGCCAGCAGTTACTCGTCTGAGGGGCGAGGAGGCGCGGGCAGTATCTACGTC.

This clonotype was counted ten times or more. DNA for the CDR3: TGTGCCAGCAGCTCGGCAGGGTCCGGGGGGAAGAATGAGCAGTTCTTC. Its translation: CASSSAGSGGKNEQFF. The chain links TRBV7-9 to TRBJ2-1; 7 bases line up with TRBD2. Per germline, CDR1 SEHNR and CDR2 FQNEAQ (reference sequence). V trimming: 4 bases; J trimming: 7 bases; junction bases outside the gene matches: 13. The CDR3 has 16 amino acids.

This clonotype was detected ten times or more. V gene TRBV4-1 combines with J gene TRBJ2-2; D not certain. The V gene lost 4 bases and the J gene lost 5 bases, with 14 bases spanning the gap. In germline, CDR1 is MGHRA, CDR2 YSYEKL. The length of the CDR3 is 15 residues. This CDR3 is CASSPDRLVTGELFF. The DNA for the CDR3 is TGCGCCAGCAGCCCAGATCGGCTAGTTACCGGGGAGCTGTTTTTT.

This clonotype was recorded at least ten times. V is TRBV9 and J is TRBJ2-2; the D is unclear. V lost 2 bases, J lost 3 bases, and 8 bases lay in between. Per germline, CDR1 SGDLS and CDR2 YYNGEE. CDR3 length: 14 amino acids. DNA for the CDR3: TGTGCCAGCAGCGTTCAGTCGTACACCGGGGAGCTGTTTTTT. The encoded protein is CASSVQSYTGELFF.

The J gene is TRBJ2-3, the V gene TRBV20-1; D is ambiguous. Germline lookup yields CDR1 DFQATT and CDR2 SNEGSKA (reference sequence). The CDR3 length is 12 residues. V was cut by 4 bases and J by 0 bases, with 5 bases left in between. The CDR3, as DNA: TGCAGTGCTATGGAGAGCACAGATACGCAGTATTTT. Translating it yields CSAMESTDTQYF.

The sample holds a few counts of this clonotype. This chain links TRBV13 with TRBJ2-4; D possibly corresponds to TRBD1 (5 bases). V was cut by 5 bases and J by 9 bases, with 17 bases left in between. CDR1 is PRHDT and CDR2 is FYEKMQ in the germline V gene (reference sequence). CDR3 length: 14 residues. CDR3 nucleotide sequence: TGTGCCAGCAGCCACGGGCAGGGAAAGAGCATTCAGTACTTC. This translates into CASSHGQGKSIQYF.

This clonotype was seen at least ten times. The CDR3 spells CASRQGRDQPQHF. The CDR3 bases are TGTGCCAGCCGACAGGGGAGAGATCAGCCCCAGCATTTT. V is TRBV18 and J is TRBJ1-5, with TRBD1 matching over 8 bases. Unmatched junction bases numbered 5, after V lost 8 bases and J lost 5 bases. Germline CDR1 is KGHSH and CDR2 is LQKENI. The CDR3 is 13 amino acids.

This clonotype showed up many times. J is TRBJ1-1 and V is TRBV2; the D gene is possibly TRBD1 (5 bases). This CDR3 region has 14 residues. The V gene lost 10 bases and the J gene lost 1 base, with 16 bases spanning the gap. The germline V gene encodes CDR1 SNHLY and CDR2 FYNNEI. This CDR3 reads CATSKTESNTEAFF. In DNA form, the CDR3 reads TGTGCCACCTCAAAGACAGAGTCGAACACTGAAGCTTTCTTT.

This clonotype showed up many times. The CDR3, as DNA: TGTGCCAGCAGCCACTCTGGTTATTACAATGAGCAGTTCTTC. Protein product: CASSHSGYYNEQFF. The gene calls are TRBV14 and TRBJ2-1; D unclear. Between the trimmed V and J ends, which lost 3 bases and 4 bases, there was a span of 10 bases. Germline values: CDR1 SGHDN, CDR2 FVKESK. This CDR3 region has 14 residues.

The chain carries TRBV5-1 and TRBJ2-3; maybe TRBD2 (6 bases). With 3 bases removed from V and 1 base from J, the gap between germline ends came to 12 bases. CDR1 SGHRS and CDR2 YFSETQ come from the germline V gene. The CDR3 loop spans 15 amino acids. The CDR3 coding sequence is TGCGCCAGCAGCTCCCCGGGGGAGGGCACAGATACGCAGTATTTT. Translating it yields CASSSPGEGTDTQYF. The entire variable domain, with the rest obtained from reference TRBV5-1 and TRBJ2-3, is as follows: KAGVTQTPRYLIKTRGQQVTLSCSPISGHRSVSWYQQTPGQGLQFLFEYFSETQRNKGNFPGRFSGRQFSNSRSEMNVSTLELGDSALYLCASSSPGEGTDTQYFGPGTRLTVL.

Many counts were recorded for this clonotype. The CDR3 DNA is TGCGCCAGCAGCCAAGATAGTTTGGGCAGCGCGAACACCGGGGAGCTGTTTTTT. Translation: CASSQDSLGSANTGELFF. The chain links TRBV4-3 to TRBJ2-2, with D unresolved. This CDR3 comprises 18 residues. The V and J ends lost 0 bases and 0 bases respectively, with 14 bases between them. Looked up from germline, CDR1 is LGHNA and CDR2 is YSLEER.

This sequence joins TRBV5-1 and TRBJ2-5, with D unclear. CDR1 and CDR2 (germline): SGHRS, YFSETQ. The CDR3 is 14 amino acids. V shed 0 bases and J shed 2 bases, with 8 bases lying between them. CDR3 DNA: TGCGCCAGCAGCTTGGCCAAACCTCAAGAGACCCAGTACTTC. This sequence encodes CASSLAKPQETQYF.

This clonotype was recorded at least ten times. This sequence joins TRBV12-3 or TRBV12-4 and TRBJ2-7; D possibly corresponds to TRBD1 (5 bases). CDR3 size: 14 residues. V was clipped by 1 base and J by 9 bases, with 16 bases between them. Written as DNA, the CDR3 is TGTGCCAGCAGTTTAGTGGCGGAAAGGGGTTGGCAGTACTTC. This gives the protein CASSLVAERGWQYF.

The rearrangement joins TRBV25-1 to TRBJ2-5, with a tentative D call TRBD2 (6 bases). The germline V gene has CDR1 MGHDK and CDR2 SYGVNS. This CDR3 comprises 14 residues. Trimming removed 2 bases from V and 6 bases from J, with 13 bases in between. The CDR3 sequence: CASSELTGTQTQYF. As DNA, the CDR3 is TGTGCCAGCAGTGAACTGACCGGGACTCAGACCCAGTACTTC.

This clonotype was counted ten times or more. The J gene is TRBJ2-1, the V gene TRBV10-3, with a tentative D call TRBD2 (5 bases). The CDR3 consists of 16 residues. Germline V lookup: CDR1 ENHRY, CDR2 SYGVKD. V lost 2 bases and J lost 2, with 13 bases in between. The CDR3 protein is CAISEGGRSTYNEQFF. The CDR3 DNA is TGTGCCATCAGTGAGGGAGGCAGGTCGACCTACAATGAGCAGTTCTTC.

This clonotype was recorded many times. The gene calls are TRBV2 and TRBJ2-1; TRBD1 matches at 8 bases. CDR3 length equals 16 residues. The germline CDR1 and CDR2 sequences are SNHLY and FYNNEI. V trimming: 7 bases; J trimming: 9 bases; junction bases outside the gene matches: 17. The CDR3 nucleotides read TGTGCCAGCACCGAAGCTCGGACAGGGAGTGGGTTTGAGCAGTTCTTC. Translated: CASTEARTGSGFEQFF.

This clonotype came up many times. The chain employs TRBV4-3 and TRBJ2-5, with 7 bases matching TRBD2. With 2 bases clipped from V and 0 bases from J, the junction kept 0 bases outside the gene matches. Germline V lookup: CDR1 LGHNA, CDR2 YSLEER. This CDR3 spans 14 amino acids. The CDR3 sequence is CASSQLADQETQYF. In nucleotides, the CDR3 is TGCGCCAGCAGCCAACTAGCGGACCAAGAGACCCAGTACTTC.

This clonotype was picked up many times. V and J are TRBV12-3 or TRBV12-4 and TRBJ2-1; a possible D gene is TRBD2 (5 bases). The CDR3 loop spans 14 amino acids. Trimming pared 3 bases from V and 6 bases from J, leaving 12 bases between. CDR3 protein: CASSFFGDRNEQFF. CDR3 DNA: TGTGCCAGCAGTTTCTTCGGGGATCGCAATGAGCAGTTCTTC.

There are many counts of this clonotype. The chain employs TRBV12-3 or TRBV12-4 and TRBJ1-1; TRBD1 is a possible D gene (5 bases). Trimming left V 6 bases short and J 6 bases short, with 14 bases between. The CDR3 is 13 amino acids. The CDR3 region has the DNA TGTGCCAGCAGGGGGGGGGAACGGGCTGAAGCTTTCTTT. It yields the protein CASRGGERAEAFF.

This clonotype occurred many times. The CDR3 DNA reads as TGCGCCAGCAGCCCTTTTATGGACGGGGAGACCCAGTACTTC. It translates to CASSPFMDGETQYF. The J gene is TRBJ2-5, the V gene TRBV5-1; D is unresolved. CDR3 size: 14 residues. CDR1 SGHRS and CDR2 YFSETQ come from the germline V gene. V was cut by 4 bases and J by 5 bases, with 15 bases left in between.